These 26 T cell receptor beta chains came from one sample sequenced in a study of CD8+ T cells in alopecia areata. Sequencing relied on a cDNA template that was reverse transcribed from extracted RNA. Assay: immunoSEQ multiplex PCR; the TCRdb copy retains only in-frame clones and omits some. The table lists approximately 89,000 clones, under 45% of them singletons. Sequencing was performed on CD4+ T cells sorted from blood. The receptors were gathered from a human donor with alopecia areata.

The chain combines TRBV30 with TRBJ1-2, with a tentative D call TRBD1 (5 bases). Germline CDR1 reads GTSNPN; CDR2 reads SVGIG (reference sequence). This CDR3 has 15 residues. V lost 3 bases to trimming and J lost 0 bases, with 14 bases between them. The CDR3 sequence is CAWRGTADANYGYTF. The CDR3 coding sequence is TGTGCCTGGAGAGGGACGGCCGACGCTAACTATGGCTACACCTTC.

The chain employs TRBV29-1 and TRBJ2-2; 9 bases fit TRBD1. Germline assignment: CDR1 SQVTM and CDR2 ANQGSEA. The V segment lost 8 bases and the J segment 0 bases; nucleotides outside the gene matches: 4. The CDR3 sequence is 14 residues long. For the CDR3, the DNA is TGCAGCACCACAGGGGGCACGAACACCGGGGAGCTGTTTTTT. It yields the protein CSTTGGTNTGELFF.

The genes are TRBV5-1 and TRBJ2-6; D is unresolved. V was trimmed by 4 bases and J by 8 bases, leaving 4 bases between them. The CDR3 is 11 residues long. From germline, CDR1 is SGHRS and CDR2 YFSETQ. CDR3 sequence reads: CASSSSNVLTF. The CDR3 DNA follows: TGCGCCAGCAGCAGTTCCAACGTCCTGACTTTC. The full variable domain, in which reference TRBV5-1 and TRBJ2-6 provide the parts outside the CDR3, is KAGVTQTPRYLIKTRGQQVTLSCSPISGHRSVSWYQQTPGQGLQFLFEYFSETQRNKGNFPGRFSGRQFSNSRSEMNVSTLELGDSALYLCASSSSNVLTFGAGSRLTVL.

The rearrangement uses TRBV5-4 and TRBJ2-5; D is possibly TRBD1 (6 bases). Germline CDR1 SGHNT, CDR2 YYREEE (reference sequence). This CDR3 comprises 13 residues. Trimming removed 4 bases from V and 2 bases from J, with 9 bases in between. The CDR3 coding sequence is TGTGCCAGCAGCAGGGACATGCAAGAGACCCAGTACTTC. Amino acid sequence: CASSRDMQETQYF.

The chain has TRBV15 and TRBJ2-3; TRBD2 is a possible D gene (6 bases). Germline assignment: CDR1 LNHNV and CDR2 YYDKDF (reference sequence). Trimming took 0 bases from V and 4 from J, leaving 11 bases between them. The length of the CDR3 is 15 residues. The DNA of the CDR3 is TGTGCCACCAGCAGAGATGTGGGGGACTCAGATACGCAGTATTTT. This encodes CATSRDVGDSDTQYF.

The chain is built from TRBV7-3 and TRBJ1-1; D perhaps matches TRBD1 (6 bases). Germline-derived CDR1 and CDR2 are SGHTA and FQGTGA. V was pared by 1 base and J by 1 base, with 7 bases between. CDR3 length equals 14 residues. The CDR3 loop reads CASSLIGGNTEAFF. CDR3 coding DNA: TGTGCCAGCAGCTTAATAGGGGGGAACACTGAAGCTTTCTTT.

The CDR3 loop reads CSGRLAGDIGELFF. Written as DNA, the CDR3 is TGCAGCGGAAGACTAGCGGGAGACATCGGGGAGCTGTTTTTT. V and J are TRBV29-1 and TRBJ2-2; 12 bases are shared with TRBD2. V dropped 7 bases and J dropped 7; count of bases not matched to a gene: 7. The CDR3 consists of 14 residues. Germline assignment: CDR1 SQVTM and CDR2 ANQGSEA.

This chain joins TRBV29-1 and TRBJ2-2; D gene unclear. V lost 4 bases and J lost 6, with 6 bases in between. The CDR3 is 11 residues long. The germline V gene encodes CDR1 SQVTM and CDR2 ANQGSEA. The CDR3 DNA is TGCAGCGTTGTATTTTCCGGGGAGCTGTTTTTT. Amino acids: CSVVFSGELFF.

In this sample, this clone turned up once. V gene TRBV7-8 combines with J gene TRBJ2-4; D possibly corresponds to TRBD1 (6 bases). The CDR3 spans 18 residues. Germline V CDR1 and CDR2: SGHVS, FQNEAQ. V lost 1 base, J lost 1 base, and 17 bases lay in between. CDR3 in DNA: TGTGCCAGCAGCTTAGGGATACAGGGACCCTATGCCAAAAACATTCAGTACTTC. This codes for CASSLGIQGPYAKNIQYF.

The chain employs TRBV30 and TRBJ2-1; TRBD2 aligns across 9 bases. In germline, CDR1 is GTSNPN, CDR2 SVGIG (reference sequence). After removal of 1 base from V and 9 bases from J, the junction contained 10 bases not matched to a gene. The CDR3 has 15 residues. The CDR3 region has the DNA TGTGCCTGGAGTGCAACGGCGGGAGGGCCTGGTGAGCAGTTCTTC. It is translated as CAWSATAGGPGEQFF.

Turning to this clone: At the DNA level, this CDR3 is encoded by other sequences in the same sample as well. This chain joins TRBV29-1 and TRBJ2-7, with 8 positions matching TRBD2. Germline CDR1 is SQVTM and CDR2 is ANQGSEA. CDR3 size: 12 residues. Germline trimming cut 5 bases from V and 1 base from J; bases unmatched to any gene: 1. The CDR3 protein is CSVRGGSYEQYF. CDR3 bases: TGCAGCGTTCGGGGGGGATCCTACGAGCAGTACTTC.

This chain connects TRBV29-1 to TRBJ2-7; 14 nucleotides match TRBD2. Per germline, CDR1 SQVTM and CDR2 ANQGSEA. Trimming at V came to 6 bases and at J to 3 bases, leaving 4 bases not matched to a gene. The CDR3 runs 14 residues. CDR3 protein: CSVMGLAGDYEQYF. The CDR3 DNA sequence: TGCAGCGTAATGGGACTAGCGGGGGACTACGAGCAGTACTTC.

The genes are TRBV28 and TRBJ1-2; 7 bases are a match to TRBD1. There are 15 residues in the CDR3. The germline gives CDR1 MDHEN, CDR2 SYDVKM. After removal of 5 bases from V and 7 bases from J, the junction contained 13 bases not matched to a gene. The CDR3 nucleotides are TGTGCCAGCAGTGCGGCGGACAGGCGTCGACTTGGCTACACCTTC. It yields the protein CASSAADRRRLGYTF.

As concerns this clone: The same CDR3 can be traced to other DNA sequences in this sample. V usage is TRBV5-1 and J usage is TRBJ1-5; no clear D. CDR1 and CDR2 (germline): SGHRS, YFSETQ. The CDR3 spans 13 residues. Trimming took 0 bases from V and 0 from J, leaving 1 base between them. The CDR3 region has the DNA TGCGCCAGCAGCTTGGATAGCAATCAGCCCCAGCATTTT. It translates to CASSLDSNQPQHF.

This clone was observed a few times. The rearrangement uses TRBV5-1 and TRBJ2-4; D gene ambiguous. Germline V gene data show CDR1 as SGHRS and CDR2 as YFSETQ. The CDR3 covers 12 residues. The ends were cut back, 0 bases at V and 14 bases at J, with 12 bases in the middle. As DNA, the CDR3 is TGCGCCAGCAGCTTGGTGGGCGAAGGAGAGTACTTC. Residues: CASSLVGEGEYF. Full variable domain (remainder filled in from reference TRBV5-1 and TRBJ2-4): KAGVTQTPRYLIKTRGQQVTLSCSPISGHRSVSWYQQTPGQGLQFLFEYFSETQRNKGNFPGRFSGRQFSNSRSEMNVSTLELGDSALYLCASSLVGEGEYFGAGTRLSVL.

In its sample, this clone was seen a few times. The chain employs TRBV5-6 and TRBJ2-5; perhaps D is TRBD1 or TRBD2 (5 bases each). Between the trimmed V and J ends, which lost 5 bases and 5 bases, there was a span of 10 bases. Germline V gives CDR1 SGHDT, CDR2 YYEEEE. The CDR3 is 12 residues long. The chain's CDR3 is CASRLGAETQYF. The CDR3 DNA reads TGTGCCAGCAGACTCGGGGCGGAGACCCAGTACTTC.

This clone was observed a handful of times. CDR3 nucleotide sequence: TGTGCCACAGCGACGGCTCCCTCCTACGAGCAGTACTTC. Protein sequence: CATATAPSYEQYF. This chain connects TRBV19 to TRBJ2-7; unclear D gene. V was clipped by 10 bases and J by 0 bases, with 13 bases between them. The CDR3 spans 13 residues. From germline, CDR1 is LNHDA and CDR2 SQIVND (reference sequence).

The chain carries TRBV29-1 and TRBJ1-2; D gene unclear. The CDR3 has 12 residues. The V gene's germline CDR1 is SQVTM and CDR2 ANQGSEA. Between the trimmed V and J ends, which lost 7 bases and 1 base, there was a span of 10 bases. The DNA of the CDR3 is TGCAGCGCTTCGCCCAATAACTATGGCTACACCTTC. It yields the protein CSASPNNYGYTF.

In this sample, this clone is medium-sized. V and J are TRBV14 and TRBJ1-4; D not certain. The CDR3 sequence is 13 residues long. Deletions cut 0 bases from V and 10 bases from J, with 9 bases between. Per germline, CDR1 SGHDN and CDR2 FVKESK. The CDR3 coding sequence is TGTGCCAGCAGCCAAGATGACCCGGGAAAACTGTTTTTT. Residues: CASSQDDPGKLFF.

By its share, this clone is medium-sized. The chain combines TRBV18 with TRBJ2-1, with D perhaps TRBD2 (5 bases). Germline V gene lookup returns CDR1 KGHSH and CDR2 LQKENI. This CDR3 spans 14 amino acids. The V gene lost 3 bases and the J gene lost 8 bases, with 14 bases spanning the gap. CDR3 amino acids: CASSPTIRGDEQFF. Written as DNA, the CDR3 is TGTGCCAGCTCACCGACAATTCGGGGAGATGAGCAGTTCTTC. The full variable domain, in which reference TRBV18 and TRBJ2-1 provide the parts outside the CDR3, is NAGVMQNPRHLVRRRGQEARLRCSPMKGHSHVYWYRQLPEEGLKFMVYLQKENIIDESGMPKERFSAEFPKEGPSILRIQQVVRGDSAAYFCASSPTIRGDEQFFGPGTRLTVL.

CDR3 coding DNA: TGTGCCAGCAGTTTCCGGGGCCAGCGGGGAAACGCTTACAATGAGCAGTTCTTC. Translation: CASSFRGQRGNAYNEQFF. The V and J genes are TRBV28 and TRBJ2-1; the match to TRBD2 covers 7 bases. V was clipped by 3 bases and J by 4 bases; unmatched bases: 15. The length of the CDR3 is 18 residues. Germline loops: CDR1 MDHEN, CDR2 SYDVKM. The full variable domain, rest sourced from reference TRBV28 and TRBJ2-1, is DVKVTQSSRYLVKRTGEKVFLECVQDMDHENMFWYRQDPGLGLRLIYFSYDVKMKEKGDIPEGYSVSREKKERFSLILESASTNQTSMYLCASSFRGQRGNAYNEQFFGPGTRLTVL.

This chain connects TRBV15 to TRBJ2-1; D gene uncertain. Per the germline V gene, CDR1 is LNHNV and CDR2 is YYDKDF (reference sequence). The CDR3 is 12 residues long. Trimming pared 0 bases from V and 9 bases from J, leaving 6 bases between. The CDR3 bases are TGTGCCACCAGCAGAGACGTAGGTGAGCAGTTCTTC. Its translation is CATSRDVGEQFF.

The genes are TRBV30 and TRBJ2-3; D is ambiguous. Trimming took 5 bases from V and 0 from J, leaving 9 bases between them. CDR3 size: 13 residues. Germline CDR1 GTSNPN, CDR2 SVGIG (reference sequence). The CDR3 is CAWGVQSTDTQYF. CDR3 coding DNA: TGTGCCTGGGGGGTTCAAAGCACAGATACGCAGTATTTT.

On this clone itself: The sample carries other DNA sequences with the same CDR3. J is TRBJ2-3 and V is TRBV30; D gene unclear. Germline CDR1 reads GTSNPN; CDR2 reads SVGIG (reference sequence). CDR3 length: 12 residues. V dropped 1 base and J dropped 6 bases, with 8 bases sitting between them. CDR3 bases: TGTGCCTGGAGTGGCCCCGGGGATACGCAGTATTTT. Its translation: CAWSGPGDTQYF. Full variable domain (remainder filled in from reference TRBV30 and TRBJ2-3): SQTIHQWPATLVQPVGSPLSLECTVEGTSNPNLYWYRQAAGRGLQLLFYSVGIGQISSEVPQNLSASRPQDRQFILSSKKLLLSDSGFYLCAWSGPGDTQYFGPGTRLTVL.

The gene calls are TRBV4-1 and TRBJ2-3; 7 nucleotides agree with TRBD2. Looked up from germline, CDR1 is MGHRA and CDR2 is YSYEKL. CDR3 length: 16 residues. Trimming took 4 bases from V and 0 from J; bases not matched to a gene: 7. The CDR3 here is CASSLASGGSTDTQYF. The CDR3 DNA reads as TGCGCCAGCAGCCTCGCCTCGGGGGGAAGCACAGATACGCAGTATTTT.

A few counts support this clone. The CDR3, as DNA: TGCAGCGTGAATGGACAGGGTCGGCACGAGCAGTACTTC. This codes for CSVNGQGRHEQYF. The V gene is TRBV29-1, the J gene TRBJ2-7; 8 nucleotides match TRBD1. V lost 6 bases, J lost 5 bases, and 9 bases stayed unmatched. This CDR3 has 13 residues. Germline lookup yields CDR1 SQVTM and CDR2 ANQGSEA.